In this sample, the clone carrying this T cell receptor (beta chain) is medium-sized. The antigen remains undetermined. The CDR3 loop spans 11 amino acids. The V end lost 6 bases, the J end lost 12 bases, and 12 bases lay between the germline ends. In the library, individual cDNA molecules carried attached unique molecular identifiers. From the 5' RACE reads, TCRdb called clonotypes with MiXCR, one entry per CDR3 protein. The sample records about 55,000 distinct CDR3 sequences, just under 15% being singletons. The data are from a study of early T cells in non-severe SARS-CoV-2 infection. At the level of the study: Bulk RNA isolated from unsorted whole blood underwent sequencing; chains were not paired.

Study-level findings and limits: A preference for anti-spike CD8 responses marked VDJdb matching, which missed private and CD4 specificities.

This sequence was found in an adult who was a healthcare worker with PCR-confirmed SARS-CoV-2 infection or an uninfected control (not recorded which). The sample in question was whole blood, obtained at baseline. This rearrangement joins TRBV12-3 or TRBV12-4 to TRBJ2-1; TRBD1 or TRBD2 may be the D gene (5 bases each). CDR3 protein: CASSIGTAQFF. The CDR3 coding sequence is TGTGCCAGCAGCATTGGGACGGCGCAGTTCTTC.